These 7 T cell receptor beta chains came from one sample sequenced in a study of blood T cell repertoires in COVID-19. This table comes from immunoSEQ multiplex PCR, and its TCRdb copy is limited to in-frame clones, with some not included. The table records around 250,000 clones, about four fifths of them present only once. The sequenced material came from PBMCs or T cells enriched from blood (not recorded which). Every receptor here comes from a man aged 50-59 years who had recovered from COVID-19.

This clone was seen a handful of times. The chain uses TRBV6-5 and TRBJ2-7, with TRBD1 identical over 7 bases. The germline V gene has CDR1 MNHEY and CDR2 SVGAGI. Trimming cost V 5 bases and J 0 bases; bases outside gene matches: 7. The CDR3 length is 15 residues. CDR3 DNA sequence: TGTGCCAGCAGTCCAGAGGGGGCTAGCTCCTACGAGCAGTACTTC. Translating it yields CASSPEGASSYEQYF.

The rearrangement uses TRBV18 and TRBJ1-3, with a possible D match to TRBD1 (5 bases). Germline lookup yields CDR1 KGHSH and CDR2 LQKENI. V lost 3 bases and J lost 0, with 12 bases in between. This CDR3 has 16 residues. The CDR3 protein is CASSPGGRSSGNTIYF. For the CDR3, the DNA is TGTGCCAGCTCACCCGGGGGACGTAGCTCTGGAAACACCATATATTTT.

This chain links TRBV27 with TRBJ2-6; tentative D call: TRBD2 (6 bases). Germline lookup yields CDR1 MNHEY and CDR2 SMNVEV (reference sequence). V shed 5 bases and J shed 0 bases, with 17 bases lying between them. The CDR3 is made up of 18 amino acids. The CDR3 region has the DNA TGTGCCAGCAGTCCCGCAGCGGGTGACCACTCTGGGGCCAACGTCCTGACTTTC. It specifies CASSPAAGDHSGANVLTF.

This chain links TRBV19 with TRBJ2-1; the match to TRBD2 covers 14 bases. Trimming at V came to 7 bases and at J to 3 bases, leaving 8 bases not matched to a gene. The CDR3 covers 17 residues. Germline V lookup: CDR1 LNHDA, CDR2 SQIVND (reference sequence). DNA for the CDR3: TGTGCCAGTACCCTGACTAGCGGGGGGGCCGGCTACAATGAGCAGTTCTTC. It yields the protein CASTLTSGGAGYNEQFF.

The chain carries TRBV10-3 and TRBJ2-1, with D possibly matching TRBD1 (5 bases). Between the trimmed V and J ends, which lost 4 bases and 4 bases, there was a span of 14 bases. This CDR3 is built from 15 residues. Germline V gene sequence: CDR1 ENHRY, CDR2 SYGVKD. CDR3 sequence reads: CAISVPRVNYNEQFF. The CDR3 nucleotides are TGTGCCATCAGTGTACCCAGGGTGAATTACAATGAGCAGTTCTTC.

The chain has TRBV29-1 and TRBJ1-4; D might be TRBD1 (6 bases). CDR1 is SQVTM, CDR2 ANQGSEA, per germline. Between the trimmed V and J ends, which lost 7 bases and 1 base, there was a span of 10 bases. CDR3 length: 13 amino acids. The CDR3 sequence: CSGQTGTNEKLFF. CDR3 nucleotide sequence: TGCAGCGGGCAGACAGGAACTAATGAAAAACTGTTTTTT.

The chain recombines TRBV7-2 with TRBJ1-1; D unclear. V lost 2 bases, J lost 1 base, and 8 bases lay in between. Germline V gene data show CDR1 as SGHTA and CDR2 as FQGNSA. This CDR3 is 14 amino acids long. The chain's CDR3 is CASSLSRGNTEAFF. Here the CDR3 DNA reads TGTGCCAGCAGCTTATCCAGAGGGAACACTGAAGCTTTCTTT. The full variable domain, in which reference TRBV7-2 and TRBJ1-1 provide the parts outside the CDR3, is GAGVSQSPSNKVTEKGKDVELRCDPISGHTALYWYRQSLGQGLEFLIYFQGNSAPDKSGLPSDRFSAERTGGSVSTLTIQRTQQEDSAVYLCASSLSRGNTEAFFGQGTRLTVV.